This T cell receptor (beta chain) emerged from a study of blood T cell repertoires in COVID-19. Study as a whole: Sites in the United States, Italy and Spain provided acute and convalescent COVID-19 samples.

Followed over time, Seattle patients had been enrolled while infection was active. The method was immunoSEQ multiplex PCR; TCRdb's version includes in-frame clones alone and lacks a portion of them. The sample includes fewer than 95,000 clones, around 67% of them seen just once. CDR1 is MNHEY and CDR2 is SVGAGI in the germline V gene. The CDR3 runs to 14 residues. V lost 10 bases, J lost 3 bases, and 5 bases stayed unmatched. Input material: peripheral blood. The genes are TRBV6-5 and TRBJ2-1; 11 bases fit TRBD2. This TCR derives from a man in his 70s with COVID-19, enrolled during active disease. Here the CDR3 reads CATKGTSGYNEQFF. The DNA of the CDR3 is TGTGCCACCAAGGGGACTAGCGGCTACAATGAGCAGTTCTTC.